Shown below are 5 T cell receptor beta chains from a single sample sequenced in a study of response to subunit inactivated influenza vaccine. TCRdb re-analysed the RT-PCR reads in MiXCR, keeping a single row per CDR3 protein. Of approximately 530,000 distinct CDR3 sequences in the sample, roughly 13% were seen once. Sequencing was performed on PBMCs from blood, taken roughly 48 days after vaccination. These receptor sequences come from a man aged 50 or older who received an inactivated influenza vaccine.

V gene TRBV7-9 combines with J gene TRBJ2-5; D not certain. V shed 10 bases and J shed 2 bases, with 8 bases lying between them. Germline V lookup: CDR1 SEHNR, CDR2 FQNEAQ (reference sequence). The CDR3 sequence is 11 residues long. CDR3 in amino acids: CATSGQETQYF. The CDR3 DNA follows: TGTGCCACCAGTGGGCAAGAGACCCAGTACTTC.

The chain uses TRBV5-1 and TRBJ2-1; D gene ambiguous. V lost 2 bases and J 5 bases, leaving 11 bases between the germline ends. The CDR3 is made up of 14 amino acids. Looked up from germline, CDR1 is SGHRS and CDR2 is YFSETQ. CDR3 sequence (DNA): TGCGCCAGCAGCTTACGAGACAATAACAATGAGCAGTTCTTC. Translated, it gives CASSLRDNNNEQFF. Looking up the rest from reference TRBV5-1 and TRBJ2-1 gives the full variable domain: KAGVTQTPRYLIKTRGQQVTLSCSPISGHRSVSWYQQTPGQGLQFLFEYFSETQRNKGNFPGRFSGRQFSNSRSEMNVSTLELGDSALYLCASSLRDNNNEQFFGPGTRLTVL.

This clonotype turned up a few times. The rearrangement joins TRBV7-2 to TRBJ2-2; no clear D gene. CDR3 length: 16 amino acids. Germline values: CDR1 SGHTA, CDR2 FQGNSA. Deletions cut 0 bases from V and 0 bases from J, with 8 bases between. The CDR3: CASSLARASNTGELFF. The CDR3 DNA reads as TGTGCCAGCAGCTTAGCACGGGCTTCGAACACCGGGGAGCTGTTTTTT. Full variable domain (outside the CDR3, taken from reference TRBV7-2 and TRBJ2-2): GAGVSQSPSNKVTEKGKDVELRCDPISGHTALYWYRQSLGQGLEFLIYFQGNSAPDKSGLPSDRFSAERTGGSVSTLTIQRTQQEDSAVYLCASSLARASNTGELFFGEGSRLTVL.

This clonotype was counted between two and nine times. The chain combines TRBV12-3 or TRBV12-4 with TRBJ1-2; D ambiguous. Trimming took 7 bases from V and 4 from J, leaving 10 bases between them. CDR3 size: 12 residues. The CDR3 coding sequence is TGTGCCAGCAAGACGGGCCCCTATGGCTACACCTTC. It is translated as CASKTGPYGYTF.

This clonotype was counted between two and nine times. One end of the junction is discordant with germline, which a read error may explain. The chain employs TRBV7-7 and TRBJ2-5; D call uncertain. Germline V gene sequence: CDR1 SSHAT, CDR2 FNYEAQ (reference sequence). The CDR3 consists of 15 residues. The CDR3 here is CASSLGAFHEETQYF. The CDR3 region has the DNA TGTGCTAGCAGCTTAGGAGCGTTTCACGAAGAGACCCAGTACTTC.